This T cell receptor beta chain was recovered during a study of T cells in Graves' hyperthyroidism and ophthalmopathy. Whole-study findings and limits: Most thyroid clonotypes that were expanded above 0.001 also turned up in blood.

There were TCR beta CDR3 regions amplified from RNA transcripts. Researchers ran a first-round RT-PCR on the TCR CDR3 using the HTBI primer set. TCRdb called the multiplex PCR reads again in MiXCR, with one record for every CDR3 protein. The repertoire has 500,000 or so distinct CDR3 sequences, roughly 15% of them found once; the top ten carry around 17%. Diagnostic decisions used clinical symptoms, serum thyroxine and TRAb, thyroid ultrasound and orbital computed tomography. This CDR3 contains 17 residues. Between the trimmed V and J ends, which lost 0 bases and 0 bases, there was a span of 13 bases. CDR1 is SGDLS, CDR2 YYNGEE, per germline. Turning to this clonotype: The antigen is undetermined.

This TCR came from a woman in her late teens or twenties with Graves' ophthalmopathy. Sequencing was performed on blood. This chain uses TRBV9 with TRBJ1-3, with D possibly matching TRBD1 (6 bases). DNA for the CDR3: TGTGCCAGCAGCGTAGGAGGGGGAGACAACTCTGGAAACACCATATATTTT. This gives the protein CASSVGGGDNSGNTIYF.